These 5 T cell receptor beta chains originate from one sample sequenced in a study of blood T cell repertoires in COVID-19. TCRdb keeps only in-frame clones here, not all; method: immunoSEQ multiplex PCR. The table shows 350,000 to 500,000 clones, with more than 70% occurring only once. The sequencing sample was made of PBMCs or T cells enriched from blood (not recorded which). Receptors were obtained from a woman under 30 who had been exposed to COVID-19.

J is TRBJ1-3 and V is TRBV19; 8 nucleotides line up with TRBD1. The trim removed 6 bases at V and 4 bases at J, leaving 5 bases unmatched. The CDR3 runs to 14 residues. Germline V lookup: CDR1 LNHDA, CDR2 SQIVND (reference sequence). The CDR3 here is CASSRTGRGNTIYF. The CDR3, as DNA: TGTGCCAGTAGCAGGACAGGGAGAGGAAACACCATATATTTT.

Of note for this clone: Compared with germline, one end of the junction differs, possibly owing to a read error. The chain couples TRBV4-1 to TRBJ2-1, with 13 nucleotides matching TRBD2. CDR1 and CDR2 (germline): MGHRA, YSYEKL. The CDR3 extends over 15 amino acids. The CDR3 nucleotides are TGCGCCAACAGCGGACTAGCGGGGGTTGGGGATGAGCAGTTCTTC. This codes for CANSGLAGVGDEQFF.

The chain has TRBV7-2 and TRBJ2-7; 7 bases align to TRBD2. Trimming cost V 5 bases and J 3 bases; bases outside gene matches: 10. Per the germline V gene, CDR1 is SGHTA and CDR2 is FQGNSA. The length of the CDR3 is 15 residues. The CDR3 loop reads CASSLDGTTLYEQYF. In nucleotides, the CDR3 is TGTGCCAGCAGCCTAGACGGGACTACCCTCTACGAGCAGTACTTC.

The chain carries TRBV3-1 (or the pseudogene TRBV3-2) and TRBJ1-4; no reliable D call. With 0 bases removed from V and 5 bases from J, the gap between germline ends came to 16 bases. Germline CDR1 and CDR2: LGHDT and YNNKEL (reference sequence). This CDR3 has 17 residues. CDR3 region: CASSQDRQVVWNEKLFF. The CDR3 DNA is TGTGCCAGCAGCCAAGATCGGCAGGTGGTATGGAATGAAAAACTGTTTTTT.

The chain combines TRBV7-6 with TRBJ2-5; 11 bases fit TRBD1. The CDR3 has 15 residues. Germline V gene sequence: CDR1 SGHVS, CDR2 FNYEAQ. V was clipped by 4 bases and J by 5 bases; unmatched bases: 6. The CDR3 region is CASSWGTGGRETQYF. In nucleotides, the CDR3 is TGTGCCAGCAGCTGGGGGACAGGGGGTCGGGAGACCCAGTACTTC. Looking up the rest from reference TRBV7-6 and TRBJ2-5 gives the full variable domain: GAGVSQSPRYKVTKRGQDVALRCDPISGHVSLYWYRQALGQGPEFLTYFNYEAQQDKSGLPNDRFSAERPEGSISTLTIQRTEQRDSAMYRCASSWGTGGRETQYFGPGTRLLVL.